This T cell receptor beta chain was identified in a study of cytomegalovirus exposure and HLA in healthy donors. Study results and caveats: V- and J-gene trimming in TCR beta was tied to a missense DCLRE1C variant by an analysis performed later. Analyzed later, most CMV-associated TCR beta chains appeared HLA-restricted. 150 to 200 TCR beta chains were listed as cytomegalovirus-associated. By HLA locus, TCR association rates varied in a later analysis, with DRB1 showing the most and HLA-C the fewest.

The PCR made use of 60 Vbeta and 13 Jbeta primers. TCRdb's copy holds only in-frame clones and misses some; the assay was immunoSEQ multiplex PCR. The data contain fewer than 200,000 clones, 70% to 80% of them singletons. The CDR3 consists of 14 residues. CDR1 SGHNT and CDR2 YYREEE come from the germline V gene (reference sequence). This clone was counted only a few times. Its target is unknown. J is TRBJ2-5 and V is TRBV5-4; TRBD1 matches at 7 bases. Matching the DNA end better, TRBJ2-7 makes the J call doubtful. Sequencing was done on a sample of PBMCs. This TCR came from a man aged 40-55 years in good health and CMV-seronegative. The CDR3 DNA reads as TGTGCCAGCAGCGCAGACAGGGTATCCTACGAGCAGTACTTC. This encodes CASSADRVSYEQYF.